The rows below give T cell receptor beta chains drawn from one sample of a study of cytomegalovirus exposure and HLA in healthy donors. Assay: immunoSEQ multiplex PCR; the TCRdb copy retains only in-frame clones and omits some. The repertoire includes 140,000 to 150,000 clones, 60% to 85% of them detected once, and over 1.5% sits in the top ten. The sequenced sample was PBMCs. The receptors were gathered from a man aged 35 to 55 in good health and CMV-seronegative. The CDR3 runs from the conserved cysteine through the conserved F or W. The order of the fields is J gene, V gene, CDR3 protein.

j_call: TRBJ2-7; v_call: TRBV7-9; cdr3_aa: CASSPPLSAEQYF
j_call: TRBJ2-5; v_call: TRBV28; cdr3_aa: CASSFGSLLGETQYF
j_call: TRBJ2-5; v_call: TRBV6-1; cdr3_aa: CASSAEHRTHSQETQYF
j_call: TRBJ2-3; v_call: TRBV5-1; cdr3_aa: CASSLAKQGHTDTQYF
j_call: TRBJ2-2; v_call: TRBV5-6; cdr3_aa: CASSFPGLAGGGELFF
j_call: TRBJ2-5; v_call: TRBV6-1; cdr3_aa: CASSPRGIQETQYF
j_call: TRBJ2-7; v_call: TRBV29-1; cdr3_aa: CSVDTLAGAGEQYF
j_call: TRBJ1-5; v_call: TRBV12-5; cdr3_aa: CASAWGQINQPQHF
j_call: TRBJ2-3; v_call: TRBV21-1; cdr3_aa: CASSKAARDTDTQYF
j_call: TRBJ1-4; v_call: TRBV28; cdr3_aa: CASSSPYEGVAVEKLFF
j_call: TRBJ2-7; v_call: TRBV7-9; cdr3_aa: CASSSTDSSYEQYF
j_call: TRBJ1-1; v_call: TRBV27; cdr3_aa: CASSSRLTGNTEAFF
j_call: TRBJ1-6; v_call: TRBV9; cdr3_aa: CASSAGTGRAPLHF
j_call: TRBJ2-4; v_call: TRBV4-1; cdr3_aa: CASSQGWTGIAKNSQYF
j_call: TRBJ2-3; v_call: TRBV7-8; cdr3_aa: CASSLTGGPRATDTQYF
j_call: TRBJ2-2; v_call: TRBV29-1; cdr3_aa: CSVGPQGTGELFF
j_call: TRBJ2-1; v_call: TRBV7-2; cdr3_aa: CASSATGGRDNEQFF
j_call: TRBJ2-5; v_call: TRBV10-3; cdr3_aa: CAISRDRVETQYF
j_call: TRBJ1-6; v_call: TRBV28; cdr3_aa: CASSFGGYNSPLHF
j_call: -; v_call: TRBV27; cdr3_aa: CASSFGRVQGYEQYF
j_call: TRBJ2-7; v_call: TRBV7-9; cdr3_aa: CSSSPRALSYEQYF